This T cell receptor (beta chain) was identified in a study of blood T cell repertoires in COVID-19. For the study at large: Material from acute and convalescent COVID-19 was sourced from the United States, Italy and Spain. PBMCs, B-cell-depleted T cells, or T cells were the source of the cDNA or gDNA that made up the material.

Germline V gene data show CDR1 as LNHDA and CDR2 as SQIVND (reference sequence). The CDR3 has 17 residues. V lost 4 bases and J 1 base, leaving 19 bases between the germline ends. Repertoires were generated with immunoSEQ multiplex PCR, while TCRdb's copy carries only in-frame clones and drops some. The table includes about 210,000 clones, 88% detected once. V and J are TRBV19 and TRBJ1-2; a possible D gene is TRBD1 (5 bases). This clonotype originated in a man in his late teens or twenties with active or convalescent COVID-19. Sequencing was done on a sample of peripheral blood. For the CDR3, the DNA is TGTGCCAGTAGTAGGTTTATGGCGACAGACCTTAACTATGGCTACACCTTC. It is translated as CASSRFMATDLNYGYTF.